What follows is one T cell receptor (beta chain) and its context. This sample stems from a study of control samples from healthy donors and cancer patients. CDR3 length equals 14 residues. The V gene's germline CDR1 is SGHTA and CDR2 FQGTGA. Trimming left V 4 bases short and J 5 bases short, with 13 bases between. This table comes from immunoSEQ multiplex PCR, and its TCRdb copy is limited to in-frame clones, with some not included. The sample has roughly 60,000 clones; about 93% are singletons. Specimen: blood. The genes are TRBV7-3 and TRBJ2-3; D is perhaps TRBD2 (6 bases). This clonotype was obtained from a man younger than 40 in good health. This CDR3 reads CASSSGGGKDTQYF. DNA of the CDR3: TGTGCCAGCAGCTCTGGTGGGGGGAAAGATACGCAGTATTTT.